This T cell receptor (beta chain) was observed in a study of blood T cell repertoires in COVID-19. Study context: Acute and convalescent COVID-19 specimens originated in the United States, Italy and Spain.

Trimming stripped 7 bases from V and 3 bases from J, with 10 bases between. The CDR3 length is 11 residues. The germline V gene has CDR1 SQVTM and CDR2 ANQGSEA. Only in-frame clones appear in the TCRdb table, and some are missing; sequencing was by immunoSEQ multiplex PCR. Of more than 80,000 clones listed, approximately 83% are singletons. The sequenced sample consisted of peripheral blood. The chain employs TRBV29-1 and TRBJ2-7; possibly TRBD1 for D (6 bases). This receptor was identified in a woman in her 70s with acute or convalescent COVID-19. The CDR3 reads CSGRTDYEQYF. The DNA of the CDR3 is TGCAGCGGTCGGACAGACTACGAGCAGTACTTC.